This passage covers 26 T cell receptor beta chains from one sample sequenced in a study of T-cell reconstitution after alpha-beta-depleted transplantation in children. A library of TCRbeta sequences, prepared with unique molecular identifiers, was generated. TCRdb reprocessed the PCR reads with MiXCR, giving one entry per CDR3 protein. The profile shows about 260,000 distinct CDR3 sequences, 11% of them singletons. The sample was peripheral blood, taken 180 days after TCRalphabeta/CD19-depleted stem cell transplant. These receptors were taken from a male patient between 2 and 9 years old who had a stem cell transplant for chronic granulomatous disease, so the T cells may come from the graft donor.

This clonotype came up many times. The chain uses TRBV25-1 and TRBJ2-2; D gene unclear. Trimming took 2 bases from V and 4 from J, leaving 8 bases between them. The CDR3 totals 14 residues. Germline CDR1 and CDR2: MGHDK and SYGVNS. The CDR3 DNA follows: TGTGCCAGCAGTGAAGTCTGGGGCACCGGGGAGCTGTTTTTT. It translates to CASSEVWGTGELFF. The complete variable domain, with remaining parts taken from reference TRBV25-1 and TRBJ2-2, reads EADIYQTPRYLVIGTGKKITLECSQTMGHDKMYWYQQDPGMELHLIHYSYGVNSTEKGDLSSESTVSRIRTEHFPLTLESARPSHTSQYLCASSEVWGTGELFFGEGSRLTVL.

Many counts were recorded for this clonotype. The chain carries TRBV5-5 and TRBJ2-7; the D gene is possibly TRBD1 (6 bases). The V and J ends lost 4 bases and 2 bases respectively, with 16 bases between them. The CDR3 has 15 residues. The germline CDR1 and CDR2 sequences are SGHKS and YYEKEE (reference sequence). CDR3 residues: CASSPYDRTTYEQYF. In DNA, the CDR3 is TGTGCCAGCAGCCCGTACGACAGGACGACCTACGAGCAGTACTTC.

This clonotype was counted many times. The DNA of the CDR3 is TGTGCCAGCAGCTATAACAGGGGCTACACCGGGGAGCTGTTTTTT. Residues: CASSYNRGYTGELFF. The V call is TRBV7-9, the J call TRBJ2-2; TRBD1 agrees at 7 bases. The germline CDR1 and CDR2 sequences are SEHNR and FQNEAQ (reference sequence). Germline trimming cut 4 bases from V and 3 bases from J; bases unmatched to any gene: 5. There are 15 residues in the CDR3.

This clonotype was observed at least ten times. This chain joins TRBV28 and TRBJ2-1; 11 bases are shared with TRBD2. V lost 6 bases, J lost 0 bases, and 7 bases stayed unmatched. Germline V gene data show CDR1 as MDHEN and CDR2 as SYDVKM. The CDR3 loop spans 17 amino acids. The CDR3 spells CASRPPGLADSYNEQFF. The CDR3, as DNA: TGTGCCAGCAGACCCCCGGGACTAGCGGACTCCTACAATGAGCAGTTCTTC.

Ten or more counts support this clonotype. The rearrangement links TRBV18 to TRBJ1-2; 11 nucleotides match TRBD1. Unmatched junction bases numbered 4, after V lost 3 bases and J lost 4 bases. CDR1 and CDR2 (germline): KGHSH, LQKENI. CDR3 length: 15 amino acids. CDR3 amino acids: CASSPRDRGAYGYTF. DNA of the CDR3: TGTGCCAGCTCACCTCGGGACAGGGGGGCCTATGGCTACACCTTC.

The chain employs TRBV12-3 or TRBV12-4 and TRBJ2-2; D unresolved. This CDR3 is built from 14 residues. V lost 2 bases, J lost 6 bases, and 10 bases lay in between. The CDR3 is CASSLWARAGELFF. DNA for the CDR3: TGTGCCAGCAGTTTATGGGCCCGGGCCGGGGAGCTGTTTTTT.

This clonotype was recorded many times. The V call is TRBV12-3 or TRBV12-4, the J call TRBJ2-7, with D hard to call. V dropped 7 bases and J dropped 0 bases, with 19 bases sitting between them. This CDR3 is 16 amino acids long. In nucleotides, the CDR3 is TGTGCCAGCACCAAATCTGGTACACGTTCCTCCTACGAGCAGTACTTC. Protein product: CASTKSGTRSSYEQYF.

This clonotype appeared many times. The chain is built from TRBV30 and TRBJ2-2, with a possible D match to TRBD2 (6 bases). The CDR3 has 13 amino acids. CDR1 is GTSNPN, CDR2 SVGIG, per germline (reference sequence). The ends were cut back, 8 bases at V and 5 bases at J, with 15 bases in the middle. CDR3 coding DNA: TGTGCCCGCCGGGACTGGGGGACCGGGGAGCTGTTTTTT. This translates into CARRDWGTGELFF.

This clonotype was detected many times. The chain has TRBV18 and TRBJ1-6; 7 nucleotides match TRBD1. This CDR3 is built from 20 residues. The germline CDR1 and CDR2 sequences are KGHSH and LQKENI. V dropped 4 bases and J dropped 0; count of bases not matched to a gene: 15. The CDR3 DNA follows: TGTGCCAGCTCACTATCGGAAGGGGGCTATGGAAGCTCCTATAATTCACCCCTCCACTTT. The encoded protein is CASSLSEGGYGSSYNSPLHF.

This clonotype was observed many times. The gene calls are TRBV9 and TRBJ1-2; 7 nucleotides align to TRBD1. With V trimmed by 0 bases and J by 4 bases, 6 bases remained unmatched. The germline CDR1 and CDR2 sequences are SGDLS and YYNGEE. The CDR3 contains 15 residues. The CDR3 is CASSVEGALGYGYTF. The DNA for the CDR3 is TGTGCCAGCAGCGTAGAGGGGGCGCTTGGCTATGGCTACACCTTC.

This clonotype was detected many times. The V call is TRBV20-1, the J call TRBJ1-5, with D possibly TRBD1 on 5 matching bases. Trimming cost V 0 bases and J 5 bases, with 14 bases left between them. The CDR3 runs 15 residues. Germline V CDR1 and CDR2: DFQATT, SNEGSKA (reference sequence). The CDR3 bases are TGCAGTGCTAGAGACGCCGGGACGGCCGATCAGCCCCAGCATTTT. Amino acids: CSARDAGTADQPQHF.

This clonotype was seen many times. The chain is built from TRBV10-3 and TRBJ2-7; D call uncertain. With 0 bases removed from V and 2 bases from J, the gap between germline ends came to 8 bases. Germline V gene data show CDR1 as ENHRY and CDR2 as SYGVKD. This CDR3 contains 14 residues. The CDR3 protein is CAISESGRPYEQYF. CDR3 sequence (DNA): TGTGCCATCAGTGAGTCGGGCAGACCCTACGAGCAGTACTTC.

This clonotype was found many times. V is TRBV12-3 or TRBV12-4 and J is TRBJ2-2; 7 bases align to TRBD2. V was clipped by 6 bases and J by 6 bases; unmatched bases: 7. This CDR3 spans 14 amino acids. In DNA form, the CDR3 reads TGTGCCAGCAGGGGGGACTACGAACCCGGGGAGCTGTTTTTT. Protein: CASRGDYEPGELFF.

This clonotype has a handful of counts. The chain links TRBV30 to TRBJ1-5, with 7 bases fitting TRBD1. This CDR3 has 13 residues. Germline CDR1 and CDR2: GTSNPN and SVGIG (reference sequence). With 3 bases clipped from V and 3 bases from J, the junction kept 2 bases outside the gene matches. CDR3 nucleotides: TGTGCCTGGAGACAGGGGAACAATCAGCCCCAGCATTTT. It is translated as CAWRQGNNQPQHF.

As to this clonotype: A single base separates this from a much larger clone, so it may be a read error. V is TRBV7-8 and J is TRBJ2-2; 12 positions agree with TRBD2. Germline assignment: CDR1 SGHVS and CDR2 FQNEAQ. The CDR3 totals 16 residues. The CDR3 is CSSSLARTSGAGELFF. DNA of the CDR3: TGTTCCAGCAGCTTAGCGCGGACTAGCGGGGCCGGGGAGCTGTTTTTT.

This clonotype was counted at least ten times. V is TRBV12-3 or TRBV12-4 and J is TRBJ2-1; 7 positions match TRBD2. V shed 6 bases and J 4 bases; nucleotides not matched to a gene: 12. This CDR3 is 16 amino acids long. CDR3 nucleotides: TGTGCCAGCAGCCTCCCCCCATGGGAGGGTTACAATGAGCAGTTCTTC. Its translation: CASSLPPWEGYNEQFF.

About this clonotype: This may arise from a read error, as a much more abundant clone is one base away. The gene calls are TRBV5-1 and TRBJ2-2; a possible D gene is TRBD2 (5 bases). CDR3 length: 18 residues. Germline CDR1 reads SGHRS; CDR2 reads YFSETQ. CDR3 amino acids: CASSLGPAGELNTGEPFF. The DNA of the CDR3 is TGCGCCAGCAGCTTGGGGCCGGCTGGAGAATTGAACACCGGGGAGCCGTTTTTT.

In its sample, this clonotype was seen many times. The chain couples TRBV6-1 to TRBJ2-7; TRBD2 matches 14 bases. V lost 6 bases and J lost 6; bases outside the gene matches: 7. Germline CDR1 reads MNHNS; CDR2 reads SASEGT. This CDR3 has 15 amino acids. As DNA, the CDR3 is TGTGCCAGCAGGGGACTAGCGGGAGTCAAGGGCGAGCAGTACTTC. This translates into CASRGLAGVKGEQYF.

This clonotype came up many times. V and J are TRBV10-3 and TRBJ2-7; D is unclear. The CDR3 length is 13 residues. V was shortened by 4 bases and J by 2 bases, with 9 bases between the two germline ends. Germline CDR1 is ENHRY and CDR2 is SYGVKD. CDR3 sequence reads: CAISARSAYEQYF. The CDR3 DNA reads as TGTGCCATCAGTGCCAGGTCCGCCTACGAGCAGTACTTC.

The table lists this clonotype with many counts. The CDR3 sequence is CASSSKDPGQGASGANVLTF. The CDR3 region has the DNA TGTGCCAGCAGCTCCAAGGACCCGGGACAGGGGGCGTCTGGGGCCAACGTCCTGACTTTC. This chain uses TRBV11-1 with TRBJ2-6; 12 positions agree with TRBD1. This CDR3 is built from 20 residues. J lost 1 base, V lost 4 bases, and 11 bases had no gene match. The germline V gene encodes CDR1 SGHAT and CDR2 FQDESV (reference sequence).

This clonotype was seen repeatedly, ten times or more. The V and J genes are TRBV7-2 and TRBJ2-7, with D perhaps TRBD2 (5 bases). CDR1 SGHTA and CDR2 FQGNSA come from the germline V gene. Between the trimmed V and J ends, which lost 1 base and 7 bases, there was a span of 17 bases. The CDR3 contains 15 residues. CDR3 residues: CASSLELNARREQYF. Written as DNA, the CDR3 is TGTGCCAGCAGCTTAGAGCTTAACGCCAGGAGGGAGCAGTACTTC. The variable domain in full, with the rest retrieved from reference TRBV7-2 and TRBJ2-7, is GAGVSQSPSNKVTEKGKDVELRCDPISGHTALYWYRQSLGQGLEFLIYFQGNSAPDKSGLPSDRFSAERTGGSVSTLTIQRTQQEDSAVYLCASSLELNARREQYFGPGTRLTVT.

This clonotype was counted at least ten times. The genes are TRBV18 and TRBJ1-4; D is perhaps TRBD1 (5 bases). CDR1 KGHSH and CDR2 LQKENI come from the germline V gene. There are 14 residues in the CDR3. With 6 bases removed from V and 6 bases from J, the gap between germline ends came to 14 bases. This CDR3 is CASSPRSTDEKLFF. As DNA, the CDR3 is TGTGCCAGCTCTCCAAGGTCGACAGATGAAAAACTGTTTTTT.

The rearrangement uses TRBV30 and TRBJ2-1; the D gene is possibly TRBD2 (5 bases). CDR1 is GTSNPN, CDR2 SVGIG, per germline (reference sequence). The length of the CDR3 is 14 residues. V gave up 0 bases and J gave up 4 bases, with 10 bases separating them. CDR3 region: CAWSVQRIYNEQFF. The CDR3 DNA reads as TGTGCCTGGAGTGTCCAGCGGATATACAATGAGCAGTTCTTC.

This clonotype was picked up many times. The chain's CDR3 is CASSHSGRAPNEQFF. The CDR3 coding sequence is TGTGCCAGCAGCCATAGCGGGAGGGCACCCAATGAGCAGTTCTTC. The V gene is TRBV4-2, the J gene TRBJ2-1, with 11 positions matching TRBD2. CDR1 is LGHNA, CDR2 YNFKEQ, per germline. V lost 3 bases, J lost 6 bases, and 4 bases stayed unmatched. This CDR3 region has 15 residues.

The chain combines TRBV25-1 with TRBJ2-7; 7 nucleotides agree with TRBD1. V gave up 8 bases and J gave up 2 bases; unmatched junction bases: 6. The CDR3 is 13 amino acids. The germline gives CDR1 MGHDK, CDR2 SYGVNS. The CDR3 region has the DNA TGTGCCAGCCCGGGACAGCTCCCCTACGAGCAGTACTTC. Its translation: CASPGQLPYEQYF.

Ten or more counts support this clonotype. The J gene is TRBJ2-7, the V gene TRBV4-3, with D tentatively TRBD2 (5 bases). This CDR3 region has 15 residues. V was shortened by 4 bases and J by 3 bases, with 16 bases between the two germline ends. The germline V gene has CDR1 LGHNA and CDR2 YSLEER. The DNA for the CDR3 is TGCGCCAGCAGCCTCCGGGAAGCCGTTATCTACGAGCAGTACTTC. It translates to CASSLREAVIYEQYF.